This TCR beta chain was identified during a study of blood T cell repertoires in COVID-19. Study-wide background: The United States, Italy and Spain supplied acute and convalescent COVID-19 samples.

Original analysis: Estimation of nucleated cell counts relied on the amplification of reference gene primers. The table came from immunoSEQ multiplex PCR; TCRdb's copy has only in-frame clones and leaves some out. That table is the source of V, J and clone size, and D and trimming were worked out from the DNA. Among 52,000 or so clones listed, about nine tenths were seen once. Germline CDR1 is SGDLS and CDR2 is YYNGEE. The CDR3 has 16 residues. With 1 base clipped from V and 0 bases from J, the junction kept 4 bases outside the gene matches. This chain uses TRBV9 with TRBJ2-1; TRBD2 agrees at 7 bases. What was sequenced was peripheral blood. The receptor comes from a man in his 60s with active COVID-19. The CDR3 DNA reads as TGTGCCAGCAGCGTATTAGGCGGGGGCTCCTACAATGAGCAGTTCTTC. Translating it yields CASSVLGGGSYNEQFF.